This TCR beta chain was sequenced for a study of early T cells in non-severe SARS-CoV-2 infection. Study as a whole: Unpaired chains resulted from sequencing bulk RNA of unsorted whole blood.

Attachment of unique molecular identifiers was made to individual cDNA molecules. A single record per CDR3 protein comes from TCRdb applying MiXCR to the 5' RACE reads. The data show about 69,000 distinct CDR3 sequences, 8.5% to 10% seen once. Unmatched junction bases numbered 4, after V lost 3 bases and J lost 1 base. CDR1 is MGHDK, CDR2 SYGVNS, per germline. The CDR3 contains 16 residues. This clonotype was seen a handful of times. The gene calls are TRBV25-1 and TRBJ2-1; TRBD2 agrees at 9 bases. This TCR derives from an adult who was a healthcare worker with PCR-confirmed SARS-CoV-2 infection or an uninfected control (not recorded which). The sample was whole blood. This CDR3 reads CASSEFLAGSYNEQFF. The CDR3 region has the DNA TGTGCCAGCAGTGAGTTTCTAGCGGGATCCTACAATGAGCAGTTCTTC.